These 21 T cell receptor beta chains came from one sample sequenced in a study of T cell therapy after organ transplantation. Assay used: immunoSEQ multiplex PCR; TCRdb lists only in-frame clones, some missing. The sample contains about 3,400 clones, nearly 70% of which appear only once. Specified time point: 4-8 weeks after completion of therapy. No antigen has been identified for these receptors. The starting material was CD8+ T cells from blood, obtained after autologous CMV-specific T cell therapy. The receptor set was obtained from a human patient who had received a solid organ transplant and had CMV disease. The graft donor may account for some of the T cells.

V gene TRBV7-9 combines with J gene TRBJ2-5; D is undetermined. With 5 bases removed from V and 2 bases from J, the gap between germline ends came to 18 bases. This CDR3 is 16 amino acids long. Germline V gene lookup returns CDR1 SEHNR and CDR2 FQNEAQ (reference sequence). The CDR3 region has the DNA TGTGCCAGCAGCCACCCGCGCCGTGAGTATCAAGAGACCCAGTACTTC. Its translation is CASSHPRREYQETQYF.

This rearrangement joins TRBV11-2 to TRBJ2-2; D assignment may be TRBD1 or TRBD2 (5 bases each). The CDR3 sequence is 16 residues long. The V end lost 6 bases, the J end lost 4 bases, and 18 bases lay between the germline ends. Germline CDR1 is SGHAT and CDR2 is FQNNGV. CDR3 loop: CASSSPGLLRTGELFF. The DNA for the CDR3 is TGTGCCAGCAGTTCCCCGGGGCTTCTCCGCACCGGGGAGCTGTTTTTT.

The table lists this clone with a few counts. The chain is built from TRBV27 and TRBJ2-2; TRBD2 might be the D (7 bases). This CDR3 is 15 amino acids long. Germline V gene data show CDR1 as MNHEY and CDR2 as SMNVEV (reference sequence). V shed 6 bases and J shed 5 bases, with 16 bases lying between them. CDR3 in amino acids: CASRGGQFGTGELFF. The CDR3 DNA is TGTGCCAGCAGGGGGGGGCAGTTTGGAACCGGGGAGCTGTTTTTT.

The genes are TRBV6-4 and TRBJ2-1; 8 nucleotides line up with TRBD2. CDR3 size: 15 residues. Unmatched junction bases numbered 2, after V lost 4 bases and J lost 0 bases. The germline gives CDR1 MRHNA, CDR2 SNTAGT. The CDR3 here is CASSVLADSYNEQFF. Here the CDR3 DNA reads TGTGCCAGCAGTGTACTAGCGGACTCCTACAATGAGCAGTTCTTC.

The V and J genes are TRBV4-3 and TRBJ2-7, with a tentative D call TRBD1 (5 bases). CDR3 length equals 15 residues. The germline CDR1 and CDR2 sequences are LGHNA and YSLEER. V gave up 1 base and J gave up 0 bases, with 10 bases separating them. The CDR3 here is CASSQVQESSYEQYF. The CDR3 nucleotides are TGCGCCAGCAGCCAAGTACAGGAAAGCTCCTACGAGCAGTACTTC.

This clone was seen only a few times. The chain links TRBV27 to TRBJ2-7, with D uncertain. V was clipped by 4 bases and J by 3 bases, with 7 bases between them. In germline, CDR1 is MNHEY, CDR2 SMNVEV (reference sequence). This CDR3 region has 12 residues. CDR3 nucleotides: TGTGCCAGCAGTTATAGGGACTACGAGCAGTACTTC. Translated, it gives CASSYRDYEQYF.

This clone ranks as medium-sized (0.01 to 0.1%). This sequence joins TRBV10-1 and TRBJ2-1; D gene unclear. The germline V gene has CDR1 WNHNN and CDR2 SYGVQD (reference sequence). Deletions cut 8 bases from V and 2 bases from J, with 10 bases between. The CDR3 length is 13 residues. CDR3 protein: CASGGLPYNEQFF. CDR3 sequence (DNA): TGCGCCAGCGGCGGCCTACCCTACAATGAGCAGTTCTTC.

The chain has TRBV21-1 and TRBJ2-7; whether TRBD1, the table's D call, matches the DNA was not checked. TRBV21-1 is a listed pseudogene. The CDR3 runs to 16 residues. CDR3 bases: TGTGCCAGCAGCACAGCAGGGACAGGGGGATACTACGAGCAGTACGTC. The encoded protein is CASSTAGTGGYYEQYV.

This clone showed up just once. This CDR3 is CASSLTGSARGAHNEQFF. CDR3 DNA sequence: TGTGCCAGCTCACTCACCGGGTCAGCCAGGGGGGCCCACAATGAGCAGTTCTTC. This chain uses TRBV18 with TRBJ2-1; perhaps TRBD1 as D (7 bases). In germline, CDR1 is KGHSH, CDR2 LQKENI. V was shortened by 4 bases and J by 5 bases, with 24 bases between the two germline ends. The CDR3 is 18 amino acids.

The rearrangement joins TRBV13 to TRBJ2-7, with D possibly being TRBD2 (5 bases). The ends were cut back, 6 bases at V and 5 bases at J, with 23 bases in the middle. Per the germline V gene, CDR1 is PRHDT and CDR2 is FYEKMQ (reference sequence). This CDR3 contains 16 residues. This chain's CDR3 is CASSLSASPERDEQYF. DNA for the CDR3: TGTGCCAGCAGTTTAAGTGCGAGTCCGGAGAGGGACGAGCAGTACTTC.

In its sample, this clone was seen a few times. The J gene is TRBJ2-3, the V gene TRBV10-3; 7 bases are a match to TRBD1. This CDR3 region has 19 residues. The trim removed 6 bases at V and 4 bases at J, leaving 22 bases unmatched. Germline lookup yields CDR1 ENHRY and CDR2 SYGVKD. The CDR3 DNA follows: TGTGCCATCAGCCCCGGACAGGCGGGCCAGGCACCATCCGCAGATACGCAGTATTTT. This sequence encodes CAISPGQAGQAPSADTQYF.

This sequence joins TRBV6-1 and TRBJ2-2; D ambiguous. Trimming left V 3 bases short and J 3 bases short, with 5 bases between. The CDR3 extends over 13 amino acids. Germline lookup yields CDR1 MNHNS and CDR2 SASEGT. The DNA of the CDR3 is TGTGCCAGCAGTGAGGGGTACACCGGGGAGCTGTTTTTT. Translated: CASSEGYTGELFF.

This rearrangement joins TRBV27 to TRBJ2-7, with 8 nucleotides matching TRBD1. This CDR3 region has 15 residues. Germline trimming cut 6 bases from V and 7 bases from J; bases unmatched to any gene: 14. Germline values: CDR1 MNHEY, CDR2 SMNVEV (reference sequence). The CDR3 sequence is CASSSRQGTRGEQYF. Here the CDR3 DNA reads TGTGCCAGCAGCTCTAGACAGGGGACTCGAGGGGAGCAGTACTTC.

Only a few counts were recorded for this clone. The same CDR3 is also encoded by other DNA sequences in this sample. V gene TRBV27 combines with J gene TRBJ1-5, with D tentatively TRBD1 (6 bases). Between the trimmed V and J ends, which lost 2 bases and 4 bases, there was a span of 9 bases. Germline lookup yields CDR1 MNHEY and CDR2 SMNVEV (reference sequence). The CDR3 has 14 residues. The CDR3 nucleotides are TGTGCCAGCAGTTTAGTCCAGGGGAATCAGCCCCAGCATTTT. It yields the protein CASSLVQGNQPQHF.

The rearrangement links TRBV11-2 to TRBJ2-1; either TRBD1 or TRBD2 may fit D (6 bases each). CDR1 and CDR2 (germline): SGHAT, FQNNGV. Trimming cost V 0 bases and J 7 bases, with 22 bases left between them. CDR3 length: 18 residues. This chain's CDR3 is CASSLDGTDLSRGNEQFF. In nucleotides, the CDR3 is TGTGCCAGCAGCTTAGATGGGACTGACCTCTCGAGGGGGAATGAGCAGTTCTTC.

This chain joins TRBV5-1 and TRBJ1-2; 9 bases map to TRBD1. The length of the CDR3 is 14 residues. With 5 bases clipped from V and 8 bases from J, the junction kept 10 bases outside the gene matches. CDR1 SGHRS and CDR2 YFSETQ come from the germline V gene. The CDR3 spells CASRPGTGKGGYTF. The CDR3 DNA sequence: TGCGCCAGCAGGCCCGGGACAGGGAAGGGCGGCTACACCTTC.

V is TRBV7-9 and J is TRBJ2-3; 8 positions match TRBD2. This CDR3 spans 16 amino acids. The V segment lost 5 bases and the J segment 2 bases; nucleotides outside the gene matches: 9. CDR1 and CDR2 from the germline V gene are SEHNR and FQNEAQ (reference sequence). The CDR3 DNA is TGTGCCAGCAGCACCAGAGCGGGAGCCGCCACAGATACGCAGTATTTT. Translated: CASSTRAGAATDTQYF.

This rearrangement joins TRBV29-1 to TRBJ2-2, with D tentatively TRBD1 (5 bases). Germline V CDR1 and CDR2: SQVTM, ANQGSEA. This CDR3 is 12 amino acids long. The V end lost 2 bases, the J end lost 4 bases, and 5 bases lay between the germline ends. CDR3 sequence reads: CSVEQGTGELFF. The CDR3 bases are TGCAGCGTTGAACAGGGCACCGGGGAGCTGTTTTTT.

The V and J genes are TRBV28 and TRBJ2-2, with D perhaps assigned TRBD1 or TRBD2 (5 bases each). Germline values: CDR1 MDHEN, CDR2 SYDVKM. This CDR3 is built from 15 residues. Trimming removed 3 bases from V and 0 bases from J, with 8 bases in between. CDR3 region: CASSLGTSNTGELFF. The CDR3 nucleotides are TGTGCCAGCAGTTTGGGGACCTCGAACACCGGGGAGCTGTTTTTT. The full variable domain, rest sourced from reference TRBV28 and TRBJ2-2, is DVKVTQSSRYLVKRTGEKVFLECVQDMDHENMFWYRQDPGLGLRLIYFSYDVKMKEKGDIPEGYSVSREKKERFSLILESASTNQTSMYLCASSLGTSNTGELFFGEGSRLTVL.

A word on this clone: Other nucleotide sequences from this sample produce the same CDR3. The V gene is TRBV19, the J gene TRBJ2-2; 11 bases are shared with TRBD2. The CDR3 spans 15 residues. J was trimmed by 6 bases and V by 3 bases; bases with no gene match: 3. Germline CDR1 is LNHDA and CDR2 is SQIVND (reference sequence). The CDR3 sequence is CASSISSGRPGELFF. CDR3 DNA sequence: TGTGCCAGTAGTATTTCTAGCGGGAGGCCCGGGGAGCTGTTTTTT.

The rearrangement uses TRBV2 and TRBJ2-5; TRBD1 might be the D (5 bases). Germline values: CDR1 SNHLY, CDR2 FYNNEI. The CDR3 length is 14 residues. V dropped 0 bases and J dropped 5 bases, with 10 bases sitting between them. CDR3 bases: TGTGCCAGCAGTGAAGCCCAGGGATACGAGACCCAGTACTTC. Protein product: CASSEAQGYETQYF.